The 10 T cell receptor beta chains below were found in one sample sequenced in a study of cytomegalovirus exposure and HLA in healthy donors. In the PCR, 60 Vbeta and 13 Jbeta primers were used. The method was immunoSEQ multiplex PCR; TCRdb's version includes in-frame clones alone and lacks a portion of them. The sample lists around 140,000 clones; around 74% were seen once. Material: PBMCs. The receptors were gathered from a male donor in good health and CMV-seronegative.

This clone was counted a few times. The chain recombines TRBV7-2 with TRBJ2-3; 7 bases are shared with TRBD2. Germline V CDR1 and CDR2: SGHTA, FQGNSA. Germline trimming cut 5 bases from V and 3 bases from J; bases unmatched to any gene: 8. The CDR3 length is 15 residues. The CDR3 spells CASSPAASGTDTQYF. The CDR3 coding sequence is TGTGCCAGCAGCCCGGCGGCTAGCGGTACAGATACGCAGTATTTT.

The J gene is TRBJ1-4, the V gene TRBV6-6, with a weak D call TRBD1 (5 bases). The CDR3 is made up of 13 amino acids. V shed 7 bases and J shed 13 bases, with 19 bases lying between them. Germline CDR1 MNHNY, CDR2 SVGAGI (reference sequence). The CDR3 sequence is CASTTLGGVRLFF. The DNA of the CDR3 is TGTGCCAGCACAACACTTGGGGGGGTTAGACTGTTTTTT.

The V call is TRBV27, the J call TRBJ2-2; 10 bases are a match to TRBD1. Germline CDR1 is MNHEY and CDR2 is SMNVEV (reference sequence). The J segment lost 6 bases and the V segment lost 1 base, leaving 2 bases of the junction unmatched. CDR3 length: 15 amino acids. The CDR3 bases are TGTGCCAGCAGTTTATTCGGACAGGGGGCCGGGGAGCTGTTTTTT. Translated, it gives CASSLFGQGAGELFF.

The CDR3: CASSSAGQGSYEQYF. The CDR3 coding sequence is TGTGCCAGCAGTTCCGCGGGACAGGGTTCCTACGAGCAGTACTTC. The genes are TRBV28 and TRBJ2-7, with TRBD1 identical over 9 bases. CDR3 length: 15 amino acids. After removal of 4 bases from V and 1 base from J, the junction contained 5 bases not matched to a gene. Germline V gene data show CDR1 as MDHEN and CDR2 as SYDVKM.

J is TRBJ2-7 and V is TRBV28; TRBD2 matches at 8 bases. The V and J ends lost 5 bases and 2 bases, in that order; junction bases with no gene match: 8. This CDR3 comprises 15 residues. Germline V gives CDR1 MDHEN, CDR2 SYDVKM. CDR3 sequence reads: CASSPRTSPTYEQYF. The DNA for the CDR3 is TGTGCCAGCAGTCCCCGGACTAGCCCTACCTACGAGCAGTACTTC.

This chain links TRBV19 with TRBJ1-1; D remains unclear. The CDR3 is made up of 11 amino acids. V dropped 9 bases and J dropped 6 bases, with 11 bases sitting between them. Germline V CDR1 and CDR2: LNHDA, SQIVND (reference sequence). CDR3 region: CASAHGAEAFF. The CDR3 nucleotides are TGTGCCAGCGCACATGGAGCTGAAGCTTTCTTT.

This chain links TRBV5-4 with TRBJ1-1, with D tentatively TRBD1 (6 bases). The CDR3 totals 14 residues. V was trimmed by 4 bases and J by 2 bases, leaving 12 bases between them. Germline V lookup: CDR1 SGHNT, CDR2 YYREEE (reference sequence). This chain's CDR3 is CASSRGHLNTEAFF. CDR3 in DNA: TGTGCCAGCAGCCGGGGACACCTCAACACTGAAGCTTTCTTT.

This sequence joins TRBV9 and TRBJ1-6; 7 nucleotides align to TRBD1. The germline gives CDR1 SGDLS, CDR2 YYNGEE. V was pared by 3 bases and J by 3 bases, with 3 bases of the junction left unmatched. This CDR3 comprises 15 residues. In DNA, the CDR3 is TGTGCCAGCAGCGGACGGGACAGCTATAATTCACCCCTCCACTTT. Translated: CASSGRDSYNSPLHF.

This chain joins TRBV9 and TRBJ1-6; D remains unclear. V shed 3 bases and J shed 9 bases, with 7 bases lying between them. Germline CDR1 and CDR2: SGDLS and YYNGEE. CDR3 length: 12 residues. The DNA for the CDR3 is TGTGCCAGCAGCGACAGTGGTTCACCCCTCCACTTT. Translation gives CASSDSGSPLHF.

The rearrangement joins TRBV9 to TRBJ1-4; a weak D match, TRBD1 (6 bases). Trimming pared 3 bases from V and 3 bases from J, leaving 12 bases between. The V gene's germline CDR1 is SGDLS and CDR2 YYNGEE. CDR3 length equals 15 residues. The CDR3 loop reads CASSDRGGPNEKLFF. The DNA of the CDR3 is TGTGCCAGCAGCGATCGGGGGGGCCCTAATGAAAAACTGTTTTTT.